This entry describes one T cell receptor beta chain. This record comes from a study of blood T cell repertoires in COVID-19. Cohort allocation depended upon clinical history that participants reported. Profiling relied on immunoSEQ multiplex PCR, and the TCRdb table lists in-frame clones only, not all of them. The sample has hundreds of thousands of clones, 87% seen once. The sequence came from a woman aged 18-29 years with acute COVID-19. The sequenced sample was PBMCs or T cells enriched from blood (not recorded which).

The CDR3 loop is CASSLGSGRGNTIYF. For the CDR3, the DNA is TGCGCCAGCAGCTTGGGATCCGGGAGAGGAAACACCATATATTTT. The rearrangement uses TRBV5-1 and TRBJ1-3; D unresolved. Germline assignment: CDR1 SGHRS and CDR2 YFSETQ. This CDR3 is 15 amino acids long. Trimming removed 0 bases at V and 4 bases at J, with 11 bases between. The whole variable domain, filled in from reference TRBV5-1 and TRBJ1-3, reads KAGVTQTPRYLIKTRGQQVTLSCSPISGHRSVSWYQQTPGQGLQFLFEYFSETQRNKGNFPGRFSGRQFSNSRSEMNVSTLELGDSALYLCASSLGSGRGNTIYFGEGSWLTVV.